The 24 T cell receptor beta chains below were found in one sample sequenced in a study of identical twins. TCRdb re-derived calls from the 5' RACE reads in MiXCR, one entry per CDR3 protein. The profile shows about 220,000 distinct CDR3 sequences, 6% to 8.5% of them singletons. Separately, the same data were catalogued under a study of yellow fever vaccine responses in identical twins.

The sample was CD8+ T cells sorted from blood. The receptors were sampled from a woman aged 18-30 years in good health.

This clonotype was found many times. The chain carries TRBV6-4 and TRBJ2-1; TRBD2 matches 7 bases. The CDR3 totals 15 residues. V gave up 2 bases and J gave up 6 bases; unmatched junction bases: 7. CDR1 and CDR2 from the germline V gene are MRHNA and SNTAGT. The CDR3 here is CASSDVGSGFNEQFF. The DNA for the CDR3 is TGTGCCAGCAGTGACGTGGGTAGCGGGTTCAATGAGCAGTTCTTC.

The gene calls are TRBV9 and TRBJ2-7; possibly TRBD2 for D (6 bases). Germline CDR1 is SGDLS and CDR2 is YYNGEE. Trimming took off 0 bases at V and 3 bases at J, with 13 bases between the two ends. The length of the CDR3 is 15 residues. The CDR3 region has the DNA TGTGCCAGCAGCGTAGGGCAGGAGGGTGTCTACGAGCAGTACTTC. Residues: CASSVGQEGVYEQYF.

V usage is TRBV12-3 or TRBV12-4 and J usage is TRBJ2-1; no reliable D call. V was clipped by 2 bases and J by 0 bases, with 11 bases between them. The CDR3 runs to 16 residues. CDR3 region: CASSLWPTGSYNEQFF. In DNA, the CDR3 is TGTGCCAGCAGTTTATGGCCCACCGGCTCCTACAATGAGCAGTTCTTC.

This sequence joins TRBV4-1 and TRBJ1-1; no firm D call. The CDR3 spans 14 residues. V lost 1 base to trimming and J lost 7 bases, with 13 bases between them. Germline V CDR1 and CDR2: MGHRA, YSYEKL. The CDR3 bases are TGCGCCAGCAGCCAAGCCGGGGTTAGTGGTGAAGCTTTCTTT. It encodes CASSQAGVSGEAFF.

In this sample, this clonotype turned up a few times. The chain recombines TRBV14 with TRBJ2-5; D possibly matches TRBD1 or TRBD2 (5 bases each). CDR1 is SGHDN, CDR2 FVKESK, per germline. The CDR3 is 16 amino acids. V was shortened by 1 base and J by 1 base, with 13 bases between the two germline ends. CDR3 residues: CASSQGETVFQETQYF. The CDR3 DNA follows: TGTGCCAGCAGCCAAGGGGAGACAGTTTTCCAAGAGACCCAGTACTTC.

As for this clonotype: With a much larger clone just one base away, this may be a read error. The V and J genes are TRBV21-1 and TRBJ2-3. TRBV21-1 has pseudogene status. The CDR3 totals 15 residues. The CDR3, as DNA: TGTGCCAGCAGCAAAGGTTATCCGGACCAAGATACGCAGTATTTT. Encoded protein: CASSKGYPDQDTQYF.

The chain joins TRBV7-8 to TRBJ2-1, with 9 bases that match TRBD2. This CDR3 has 16 residues. The germline V gene has CDR1 SGHVS and CDR2 FQNEAQ. Trimming at V came to 3 bases and at J to 5 bases, leaving 8 bases not matched to a gene. The DNA for the CDR3 is TGTGCCAGCAGCTTGGGGGTTGCGGGGGGGCACAATGAGCAGTTCTTC. Translating it yields CASSLGVAGGHNEQFF.

The chain couples TRBV27 to TRBJ2-1; 8 positions agree with TRBD1. There are 21 residues in the CDR3. CDR1 is MNHEY, CDR2 SMNVEV, per germline (reference sequence). Losses at the gene ends were 2 bases for V and 2 bases for J; bases not matched to a gene: 20. DNA for the CDR3: TGTGCCAGCAGTTTACAGCAGGGACAGGATCGGTCTCTTTCTCCCTACAATGAGCAGTTCTTC. Amino acid sequence: CASSLQQGQDRSLSPYNEQFF.

V and J are TRBV15 and TRBJ2-2; TRBD1 agrees at 7 bases. Trimming took 1 base from V and 2 from J; bases not matched to a gene: 4. The germline gives CDR1 LNHNV, CDR2 YYDKDF (reference sequence). CDR3 length equals 16 residues. The CDR3 loop is CATSRGHRGNTGELFF. The CDR3 DNA is TGTGCCACCAGCAGAGGACACAGGGGTAACACCGGGGAGCTGTTTTTT.

The chain joins TRBV4-1 to TRBJ2-3; 13 bases agree with TRBD2. Germline V gene data show CDR1 as MGHRA and CDR2 as YSYEKL. V lost 3 bases and J lost 1; bases outside the gene matches: 7. CDR3 length equals 18 residues. The CDR3 is CASSHPPGLAGGTDTQYF. The DNA for the CDR3 is TGCGCCAGCAGCCACCCACCCGGACTAGCGGGGGGCACAGATACGCAGTATTTT.

The chain links TRBV5-1 to TRBJ2-5; possible D gene TRBD2, 6 bases. The CDR3 length is 16 residues. V lost 2 bases to trimming and J lost 9 bases, with 23 bases between them. In germline, CDR1 is SGHRS, CDR2 YFSETQ. For the CDR3, the DNA is TGCGCCAGCAGCTTTATCTGGGAGCCTCCGCCGGGGGCCCAGTACTTC. This encodes CASSFIWEPPPGAQYF.

This clonotype was detected a few times. The gene calls are TRBV20-1 and TRBJ2-7; 7 bases agree with TRBD2. After removal of 0 bases from V and 1 base from J, the junction contained 6 bases not matched to a gene. Germline V gene sequence: CDR1 DFQATT, CDR2 SNEGSKA (reference sequence). This CDR3 has 15 residues. The CDR3 DNA reads TGCAGTGCTAGAGATCGAACTAGCGCGTCCTACGAGCAGTACTTC. It codes for CSARDRTSASYEQYF.

There are many counts of this clonotype. The chain couples TRBV11-2 to TRBJ2-1, with 7 bases matching TRBD2. Germline trimming cut 4 bases from V and 3 bases from J; bases unmatched to any gene: 12. Germline V gene lookup returns CDR1 SGHAT and CDR2 FQNNGV. The CDR3 runs to 17 residues. Written as DNA, the CDR3 is TGTGCCAGCAGCTCCACCCGTGGTGGGGACTACTACAATGAGCAGTTCTTC. Protein product: CASSSTRGGDYYNEQFF.

CDR3 loop: CASSFMVVAGEPDYEQYF. The CDR3 nucleotides read TGTGCCAGCAGTTTTATGGTGGTAGCGGGAGAACCGGACTACGAGCAGTACTTC. This chain uses TRBV12-3 or TRBV12-4 with TRBJ2-7, with 9 nucleotides matching TRBD2. The CDR3 covers 18 residues. Germline trimming cut 3 bases from V and 3 bases from J; bases unmatched to any gene: 15.

This clonotype appeared a few times. The CDR3 reads CASSTGQGRVADTQYF. The CDR3 DNA reads as TGTGCCAGCAGCACTGGACAGGGGAGGGTAGCAGATACGCAGTATTTT. The V and J genes are TRBV7-6 and TRBJ2-3, with TRBD1 matching 9 bases. This CDR3 comprises 16 residues. J was trimmed by 4 bases and V by 5 bases; bases with no gene match: 10. Germline values: CDR1 SGHVS, CDR2 FNYEAQ.

There are many counts of this clonotype. J is TRBJ1-4 and V is TRBV4-1; D gene ambiguous. CDR1 MGHRA and CDR2 YSYEKL come from the germline V gene. The CDR3 sequence is 17 residues long. V was pared by 1 base and J by 0 bases, with 12 bases between. The CDR3: CASSQATRPPTNEKLFF. The CDR3 DNA sequence: TGCGCCAGCAGCCAAGCGACACGACCTCCAACTAATGAAAAACTGTTTTTT.

The table lists this clonotype with a few counts. The rearrangement uses TRBV2 and TRBJ1-1; no clear D. Trimming shortened V by 10 bases and J by 6 bases, and 12 bases separated the two germline ends. The CDR3 is 11 residues long. Germline V gene sequence: CDR1 SNHLY, CDR2 FYNNEI. The DNA of the CDR3 is TGTGCCATCTCCCGACCATCTGAAGCTTTCTTT. Protein: CAISRPSEAFF. The full variable domain, its missing parts supplied by reference TRBV2 and TRBJ1-1, is EPEVTQTPSHQVTQMGQEVILRCVPISNHLYFYWYRQILGQKVEFLVSFYNNEISEKSEIFDDQFSVERPDGSNFTLKIRSTKLEDSAMYFCAISRPSEAFFGQGTRLTVV.

J is TRBJ2-1 and V is TRBV2; D possibly corresponds to TRBD1 (6 bases). Trimming removed 9 bases from V and 0 bases from J, with 15 bases in between. The V gene's germline CDR1 is SNHLY and CDR2 FYNNEI. The CDR3 has 15 residues. The CDR3 loop reads CARNRVEGSYNEQFF. DNA of the CDR3: TGTGCCAGAAACAGGGTGGAAGGCTCCTACAATGAGCAGTTCTTC.

This clonotype was counted between two and nine times. This chain connects TRBV20-1 to TRBJ2-1; 7 positions match TRBD1. Germline V CDR1 and CDR2: DFQATT, SNEGSKA (reference sequence). The CDR3 has 14 residues. V lost 6 bases, J lost 4 bases, and 9 bases stayed unmatched. CDR3 residues: CSALPGQNYNEQFF. As DNA, the CDR3 is TGCAGTGCCCTCCCGGGACAGAATTACAATGAGCAGTTCTTC.

A few counts support this clonotype. This chain joins TRBV7-6 and TRBJ2-1; perhaps TRBD1 as D (6 bases). The CDR3 extends over 15 amino acids. Germline loops: CDR1 SGHVS, CDR2 FNYEAQ. The V gene lost 5 bases and the J gene lost 6 bases, with 17 bases spanning the gap. This CDR3 is CASSVQGRELNEQFF. CDR3 nucleotides: TGTGCCAGCAGCGTACAGGGTCGAGAACTCAATGAGCAGTTCTTC. Using reference TRBV7-6 and TRBJ2-1 for the parts outside the CDR3, the full variable domain is GAGVSQSPRYKVTKRGQDVALRCDPISGHVSLYWYRQALGQGPEFLTYFNYEAQQDKSGLPNDRFSAERPEGSISTLTIQRTEQRDSAMYRCASSVQGRELNEQFFGPGTRLTVL.

The chain carries TRBV6-5 and TRBJ2-5; D ambiguous. Germline CDR1 MNHEY, CDR2 SVGAGI. The CDR3 runs 15 residues. V was shortened by 2 bases and J by 2 bases, with 12 bases between the two germline ends. CDR3 in amino acids: CASSYGQLSQETQYF. The CDR3, as DNA: TGTGCCAGCAGTTACGGGCAATTATCTCAAGAGACCCAGTACTTC.

This clonotype was detected a few times. The chain carries TRBV6-1 and TRBJ2-2; D is undetermined. V was trimmed by 3 bases and J by 8 bases, leaving 10 bases between them. This CDR3 contains 13 residues. The germline V gene has CDR1 MNHNS and CDR2 SASEGT. CDR3 sequence (DNA): TGTGCCAGCAGTGATAGTAGGTGGGGGGAGCTGTTTTTT. Encoded protein: CASSDSRWGELFF.

The chain has TRBV15 and TRBJ2-3; D might be TRBD1 (6 bases). Trimming left V 0 bases short and J 2 bases short, with 15 bases between. Germline CDR1 is LNHNV and CDR2 is YYDKDF (reference sequence). The CDR3 consists of 17 residues. The CDR3 here is CATSRDLRQVTTDTQYF. In DNA form, the CDR3 reads TGTGCCACCAGCAGAGATCTGCGACAGGTTACCACAGATACGCAGTATTTT.

The sample holds a few counts of this clonotype. The gene calls are TRBV2 and TRBJ2-5; either TRBD1 or TRBD2 may supply D (6 bases each). V was shortened by 4 bases and J by 5 bases, with 20 bases between the two germline ends. Germline-derived CDR1 and CDR2 are SNHLY and FYNNEI. This CDR3 comprises 16 residues. CDR3 DNA: TGTGCCAGCAGTGCTGGGGGGCTCGGGAGTGGGGAGACCCAGTACTTC. It specifies CASSAGGLGSGETQYF.